This T cell receptor (beta chain) was recovered during a study of CD8+ T cells in alopecia areata. Study context: Donors of skin were C3H/HeJ mice aged roughly 6-12 months with spontaneous alopecia, and recipients were roughly 7-11-week-old female C3H/HeJ mice. Whole-study results and caveats: Sequencing of scalp tissue also captures the resident alphabeta T cells of normal skin. Lesional tissue from the scalp (especially in alopecia totalis/universalis) showed higher clonality than normal scalp.

The trim removed 0 bases at V and 4 bases at J, leaving 4 bases unmatched. CDR3 length equals 15 residues. The germline V gene has CDR1 NNHDY and CDR2 SYVADS. In this sample, this clone turned up a few times. Its antigen is unidentified. Genes and germline are mouse. The read ends 4 residues early relative to the CDR3; the germline J gene fills the gap. A sort of pooled cutaneous lymph node cells used CD4, CD8alpha, NKG2D, NKG2ACE and other stains. Reverse transcribed after extraction, RNA yielded cDNA as the sequencing template. Libraries were prepared by immunoSEQ multiplex PCR; TCRdb keeps only in-frame clonotypes and omits some of them. The sample has 290,000 or so clones, none seen only once.

This TCR was recovered from a C3H/HeJ mouse with alopecia areata. For this mouse line, the MHC haplotype is H2-k. This chain connects TRBV13-3 to TRBJ2-1; 7 bases align to TRBD2. Sequencing used CD4+ T cells sorted from a lymph node. The CDR3 region is CASSDEAGGYAEQFF. The covered CDR3 bases are TGTGCCAGCAGTGATGAGGCTGGGGGTTATGCT.